The 7 T cell receptor beta chains listed next were all sequenced from one sample in a study of response to subunit inactivated influenza vaccine. MiXCR, applied by TCRdb to the RT-PCR reads, yields one record per CDR3 protein. This sample has about 530,000 distinct CDR3 sequences, with 10% to 15% found just once. Sequencing used PBMCs from blood, obtained on the day of vaccination. Every receptor here comes from a man in his fifties or sixties who received an inactivated influenza vaccine.

This clonotype was seen repeatedly, ten times or more. V and J are TRBV3-1 and TRBJ2-5; D is perhaps TRBD1 or TRBD2 (7 bases each). CDR3 length equals 14 residues. Between the trimmed V and J ends, which lost 5 bases and 2 bases, there was a span of 12 bases. Germline V CDR1 and CDR2: LGHDT, YNNKEL (reference sequence). CDR3 sequence reads: CASSSGGGQETQYF. CDR3 sequence (DNA): TGTGCCAGCAGCTCAGGGGGAGGGCAAGAGACCCAGTACTTC.

V is TRBV29-1 and J is TRBJ1-1; a weak D match, TRBD1 (5 bases). CDR1 and CDR2 from the germline V gene are SQVTM and ANQGSEA. V lost 1 base and J 0 bases, leaving 6 bases between the germline ends. The CDR3 length is 13 residues. CDR3 protein: CSVEAGMNTEAFF. The CDR3 coding sequence is TGCAGCGTTGAAGCAGGGATGAACACTGAAGCTTTCTTT.

This clonotype was recorded a few times. DNA for the CDR3: TGCAGTGCGCGAAGCGGGGGGGCATTAGATACGCAGTATTTT. Translated, it gives CSARSGGALDTQYF. V gene TRBV20-1 combines with J gene TRBJ2-3; TRBD2 matches 10 bases. There are 14 residues in the CDR3. The V and J ends lost 6 bases and 5 bases, in that order; junction bases with no gene match: 8. The V gene's germline CDR1 is DFQATT and CDR2 SNEGSKA (reference sequence).

This clonotype was observed a handful of times. The chain couples TRBV6-2 or TRBV6-3 to TRBJ2-3, with 7 bases identical to TRBD2. Per germline, CDR1 MNHEY and CDR2 SVGEGT. There are 15 residues in the CDR3. Trimming removed 2 bases from V and 2 bases from J; junction bases left unmatched: 4. CDR3 amino acids: CASSYKRGLTDTQYF. DNA of the CDR3: TGTGCCAGCAGTTACAAGCGGGGCCTCACAGATACGCAGTATTTT.

There are many counts of this clonotype. The genes are TRBV6-2 or TRBV6-3 and TRBJ1-1; D remains unclear. The V and J ends lost 10 bases and 5 bases respectively, with 20 bases between them. The CDR3 covers 14 residues. Germline V lookup: CDR1 MNHEY, CDR2 SVGEGT. The DNA of the CDR3 is TGTGCCATCTCATCGCACACCTCGGGAACTGAAGCTTTCTTT. It codes for CAISSHTSGTEAFF.

Ten or more counts support this clonotype. The CDR3 DNA reads TGTGCCACCAGCAGAGATCGAGGGTTCGGGGAGACCCAGTACTTC. Translation gives CATSRDRGFGETQYF. The rearrangement links TRBV15 to TRBJ2-5; possible D gene TRBD2, 5 bases. Germline CDR1 reads LNHNV; CDR2 reads YYDKDF (reference sequence). This CDR3 region has 15 residues. V was clipped by 0 bases and J by 5 bases, with 13 bases between them.

This clonotype was detected a few times. This chain joins TRBV5-6 and TRBJ2-4; D is ambiguous. Per germline, CDR1 SGHDT and CDR2 YYEEEE. Between the trimmed V and J ends, which lost 4 bases and 5 bases, there was a span of 7 bases. The CDR3 is made up of 12 amino acids. CDR3 in DNA: TGTGCCAGCAGCCTCCCTCAAAACATTCAGTACTTC. It codes for CASSLPQNIQYF.